This T cell receptor beta chain originates from a study of CD8 T cells in ankylosing spondylitis. Findings and caveats of the study: Fewer than 10 highly homologous variants made up a TCR beta motif that seemed to typify ankylosing spondylitis blood.

Regarding this clonotype: What it recognizes is unknown.

TCRdb analysed the 5' RACE reads with MiXCR anew, one entry per CDR3 protein. The sample shows 200,000 or so distinct CDR3 sequences, around a quarter of them seen only once. This CDR3 is built from 13 residues. The V gene lost 5 bases and the J gene lost 2 bases, with 7 bases spanning the gap. This chain uses TRBV12-3 or TRBV12-4 with TRBJ1-5; D is possibly TRBD1 (5 bases). Sequencing was done on a sample of blood, either unsorted or a sorted T cell fraction (not recorded which). The TCR comes from a male donor with ankylosing spondylitis or in good health (not recorded which). The CDR3 DNA reads as TGTGCCAGCAGTAAGACAGGCAATCAGCCCCAGCATTTT. Its protein is CASSKTGNQPQHF.